The present entry profiles one TCR beta chain with its context. The antigen it binds to is not known. No much larger clone is present one base from it, and per-base qualities are unavailable. The data were obtained in a study of T cell responses to AZD1222 COVID-19 vaccine (TCRdb year 2021). Turning to the overall study: A total of 233 trial participants underwent TCR sequencing, of whom roughly 210 had received two doses of AZD1222 and 26 had received two doses of the MenACWY control vaccine. Enrollment into the trials was organized by age into subgroups of 18-55, 56-69 and 70-plus years, and those subgroups contained roughly 140, 27 and 60 TCR-sequenced participants, respectively. Beyond this particular receptor, the publication reports: The whole spike protein was spanned by vaccine-associated CD4 TCRs, and dominant responses were seen in regions 160-218 and 743-854. Nearly half of unique spike-specific TCRs reportedly recognized epitopes outside regions mutated in the B.1.351 and B.1.1.7 variants. Spike-specific TCR breadth and depth rose significantly after two AZD1222 doses compared with day 0 and with MenACWY recipients. Conclusions about previously exposed vaccinees were limited because only a handful of AZD1222 recipients were SARS-CoV-2 seropositive at baseline. Because no samples from the day 14 peak response were available, repertoires could be characterized only after the peak T cell response. Most participants were white British and females outnumbered males, and the authors suggested that clonal diversity may have been underestimated. The 56-69-year group was small, and its depth increase did not reach significance, likely because of low power.

From the cysteine through the phenylalanine, the CDR3 covers 15 amino acids. This entry keeps only the CDR3 DNA: 45 bases, framed from base 1. V gives up 2 bases and J gives up 7 bases, and the segment between their germline ends measures 15 bases. The germline V gene specifies MNHEY as CDR1 and SVGEGT as CDR2. The CDR3 regions of human TCRbeta chains were subjected to immunosequencing. Per the original workflow: Repertoire TCRs were matched against a reference library of SARS-CoV-2-specific TCRs generated with the MIRA antigen-specificity platform. Breadth meant the fraction of unique TCRs that were SARS-CoV-2-associated, whereas depth meant the fraction of total T cells that were SARS-CoV-2-associated. Using the MIRA data, each spike-specific TCR was assigned both to the spike region to which the TCR was reactive and to a CD4 or CD8 class. Log10-transformed breadth and depth values were compared by one-way ANOVA with Sidak's multiple comparisons tests. TCRdb provides this immuneACCESS table in a form limited to in-frame rearrangements. Some clones are lacking; in checked studies, under half of them reflect an unresolved V gene, and why the rest are absent is not known. V and J calls and clone size are those listed in that table; D and trimming were worked out from the DNA. Present in this sample are 150,000 to 200,000 clones, approximately 89% of which were seen just once. Roughly 1.2% of the sample is taken by the ten largest.

Read against the paper, the sample's time point label means: about 28 days (+/-7) after the second vaccine dose. AZD1222 recipients whose second dose came at about 4 weeks and those whose second dose came at about 12 weeks were combined into one group, since spike-specific TCR depth and breadth did not differ between the two schedules. Vaccinee samples came from UK trials COV001 and COV002, including a single-blind randomized controlled phase 2/3 trial of AZD1222 (ChAdOx1 nCoV-19) in healthy adults. For TCRbeta chain sequencing, PBMC samples were collected from trial participants at day 0 and at day 28 after the second dose.

The sequencing here drew on peripheral blood, taken 28 days after the second AZD1222 dose. The sequence derives from an adult who received the AZD1222 COVID-19 vaccine. In this chain, TRBV6-2 or TRBV6-3 is recombined with TRBJ1-5, and perhaps TRBD1 as D gene, on 5 matching bases. At the DNA level, the sequence is TGTGCCAGCAGTTACCGCGGGCAGGGTGGCCAGCCCCAGCATTTT. Its translation is CASSYRGQGGQPQHF.